One sample yielded the 6 T cell receptor beta chains listed below, sequenced in a study of control samples from healthy donors and cancer patients. Here immunoSEQ multiplex PCR was the method, and the copy in TCRdb shows in-frame clones only, minus some. The sample records about 410,000 clones, 75% to 95% being singletons. The sample was PBMCs. Every receptor here comes from a man aged 40-55 years with head and neck cancer.

The chain employs TRBV2 and TRBJ1-2; 8 positions agree with TRBD1. Germline V gives CDR1 SNHLY, CDR2 FYNNEI. V was pared by 7 bases and J by 6 bases, with 7 bases of the junction left unmatched. This CDR3 has 13 residues. The CDR3 nucleotides read TGTGCCAGCAAAGTTGGACAGGGCAATGGCTACACCTTC. Its translation is CASKVGQGNGYTF.

The chain combines TRBV7-2 with TRBJ1-2, with unresolved D. Germline loops: CDR1 SGHTA, CDR2 FQGNSA. CDR3 length equals 13 residues. The V gene lost 1 base and the J gene lost 8 bases, with 11 bases spanning the gap. The CDR3 protein is CASSLEGGYGYTF. CDR3 bases: TGTGCCAGCAGCTTAGAAGGCGGATACGGCTACACCTTC.

The chain combines TRBV5-4 with TRBJ2-1; D is unclear. The germline V gene encodes CDR1 SGHNT and CDR2 YYREEE (reference sequence). Trimming stripped 0 bases from V and 0 bases from J, with 7 bases between. CDR3 length equals 15 residues. This CDR3 is CASSLDTNSYNEQFF. CDR3 DNA: TGTGCCAGCAGCTTGGACACGAACTCCTACAATGAGCAGTTCTTC.

V and J are TRBV10-1 and TRBJ1-1; 9 positions match TRBD1. From germline, CDR1 is WNHNN and CDR2 SYGVQD (reference sequence). J lost 10 bases, V lost 2 bases, and 2 bases had no gene match. The CDR3 sequence is 12 residues long. The CDR3 region is CASSEDRGSAFF. Here the CDR3 DNA reads TGCGCCAGCAGTGAGGACAGGGGGTCAGCTTTCTTT.

This chain uses TRBV19 with TRBJ2-1; 7 bases align to TRBD1. From germline, CDR1 is LNHDA and CDR2 SQIVND (reference sequence). The CDR3 runs 14 residues. V gave up 5 bases and J gave up 5 bases; unmatched junction bases: 6. The CDR3 is CASSLWTGDNEQFF. CDR3 nucleotide sequence: TGTGCCAGTAGTTTATGGACAGGAGACAATGAGCAGTTCTTC.

V usage is TRBV5-1 and J usage is TRBJ2-3; D is ambiguous. This CDR3 spans 16 amino acids. Deletions cut 2 bases from V and 1 base from J, with 14 bases between. Per germline, CDR1 SGHRS and CDR2 YFSETQ. The CDR3 is CASSFRLITGTDTQYF. The CDR3 coding sequence is TGCGCCAGCAGCTTTAGACTTATTACTGGCACAGATACGCAGTATTTT.